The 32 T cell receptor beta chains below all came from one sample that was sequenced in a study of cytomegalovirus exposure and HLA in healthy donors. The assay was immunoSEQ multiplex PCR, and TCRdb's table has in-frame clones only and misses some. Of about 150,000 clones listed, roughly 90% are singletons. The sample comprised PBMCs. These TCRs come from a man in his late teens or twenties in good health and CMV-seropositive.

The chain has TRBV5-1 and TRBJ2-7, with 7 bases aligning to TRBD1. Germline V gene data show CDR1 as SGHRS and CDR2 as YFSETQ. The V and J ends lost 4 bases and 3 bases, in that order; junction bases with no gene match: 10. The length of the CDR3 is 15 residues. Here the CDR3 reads CASSSRPGQNYEQYF. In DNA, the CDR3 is TGCGCCAGCAGCAGTCGCCCGGGACAGAACTACGAGCAGTACTTC.

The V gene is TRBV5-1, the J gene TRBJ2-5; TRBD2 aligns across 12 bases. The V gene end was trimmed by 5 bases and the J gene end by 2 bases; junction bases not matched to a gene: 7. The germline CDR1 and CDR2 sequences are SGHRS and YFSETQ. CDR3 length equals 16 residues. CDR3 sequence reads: CASSLTSGGDQETQYF. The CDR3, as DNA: TGCGCCAGCAGTTTGACTAGCGGGGGCGATCAAGAGACCCAGTACTTC.

The CDR3: CASSEGRLLRHNSPLHF. The CDR3 region has the DNA TGTGCCAGCAGTGAAGGGAGGCTGCTTCGACATAATTCACCCCTCCACTTT. This sequence joins TRBV25-1 and TRBJ1-6; D remains unclear. The germline CDR1 and CDR2 sequences are MGHDK and SYGVNS. V gave up 2 bases and J gave up 5 bases, with 16 bases separating them. The CDR3 totals 17 residues.

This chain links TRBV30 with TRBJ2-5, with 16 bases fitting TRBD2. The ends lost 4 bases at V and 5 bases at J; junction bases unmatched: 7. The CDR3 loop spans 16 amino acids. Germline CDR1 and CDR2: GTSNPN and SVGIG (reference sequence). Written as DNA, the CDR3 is TGTGCCTGGAACCCGGGACTAGCGGGAGGGCAGGAGACCCAGTACTTC. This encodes CAWNPGLAGGQETQYF.

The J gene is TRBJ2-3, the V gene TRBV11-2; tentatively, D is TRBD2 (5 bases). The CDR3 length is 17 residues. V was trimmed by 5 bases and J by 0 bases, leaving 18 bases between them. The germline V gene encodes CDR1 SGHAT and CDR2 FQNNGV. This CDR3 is CASSTPAEGFSTDTQYF. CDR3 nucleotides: TGTGCCAGCAGCACCCCGGCCGAGGGCTTTAGCACAGATACGCAGTATTTT.

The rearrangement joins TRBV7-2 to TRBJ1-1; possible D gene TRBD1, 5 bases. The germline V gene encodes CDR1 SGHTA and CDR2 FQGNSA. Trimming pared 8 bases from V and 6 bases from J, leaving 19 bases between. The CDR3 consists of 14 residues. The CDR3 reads CASAFDPGLPEAFF. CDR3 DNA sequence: TGTGCCAGCGCGTTCGACCCAGGGCTCCCTGAAGCTTTCTTT.

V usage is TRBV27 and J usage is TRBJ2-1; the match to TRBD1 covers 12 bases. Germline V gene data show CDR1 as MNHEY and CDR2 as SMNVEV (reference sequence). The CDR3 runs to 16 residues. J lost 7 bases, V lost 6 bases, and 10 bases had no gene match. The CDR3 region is CASRPRRDRGRNEQFF. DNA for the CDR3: TGTGCCAGCAGACCCCGCCGGGACAGGGGGCGTAATGAGCAGTTCTTC.

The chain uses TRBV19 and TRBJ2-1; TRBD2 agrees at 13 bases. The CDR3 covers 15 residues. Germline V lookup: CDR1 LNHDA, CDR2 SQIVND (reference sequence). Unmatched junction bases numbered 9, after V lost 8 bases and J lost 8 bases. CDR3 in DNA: TGTGCCAGTGGACTAGCGGGAGTCCCGGGCTATGAGCAGTTCTTC. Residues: CASGLAGVPGYEQFF.

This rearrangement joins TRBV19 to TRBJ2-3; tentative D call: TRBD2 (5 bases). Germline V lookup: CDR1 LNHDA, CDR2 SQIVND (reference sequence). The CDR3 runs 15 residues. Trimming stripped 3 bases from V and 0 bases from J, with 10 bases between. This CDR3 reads CASSMSGPSTDTQYF. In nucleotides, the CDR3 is TGTGCCAGTAGTATGAGCGGCCCCAGCACAGATACGCAGTATTTT.

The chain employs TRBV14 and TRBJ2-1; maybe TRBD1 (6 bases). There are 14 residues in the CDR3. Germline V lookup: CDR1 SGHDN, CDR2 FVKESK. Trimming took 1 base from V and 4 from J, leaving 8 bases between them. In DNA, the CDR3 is TGTGCCAGCAGCCAAGTCGACAGGTACAATGAGCAGTTCTTC. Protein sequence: CASSQVDRYNEQFF.

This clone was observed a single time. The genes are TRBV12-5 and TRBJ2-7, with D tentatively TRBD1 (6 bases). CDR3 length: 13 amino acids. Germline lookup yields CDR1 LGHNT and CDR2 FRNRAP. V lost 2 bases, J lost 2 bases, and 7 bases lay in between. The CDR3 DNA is TGTGCTAGTGGTTTGAACAGGGCCTACGAGCAGTACTTC. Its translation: CASGLNRAYEQYF.

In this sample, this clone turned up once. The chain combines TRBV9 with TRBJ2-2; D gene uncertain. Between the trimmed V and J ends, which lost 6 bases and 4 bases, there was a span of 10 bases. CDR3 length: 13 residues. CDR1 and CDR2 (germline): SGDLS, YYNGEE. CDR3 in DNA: TGTGCCAGCAATAACTTCCCCACCGGGGAGCTGTTTTTT. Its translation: CASNNFPTGELFF.

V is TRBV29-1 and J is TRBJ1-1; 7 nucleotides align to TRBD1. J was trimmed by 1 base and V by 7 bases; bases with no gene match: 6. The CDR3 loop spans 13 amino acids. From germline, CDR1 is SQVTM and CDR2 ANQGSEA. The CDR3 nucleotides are TGCAGCGCTGGGGGACAGTCGAACACTGAAGCTTTCTTT. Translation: CSAGGQSNTEAFF.

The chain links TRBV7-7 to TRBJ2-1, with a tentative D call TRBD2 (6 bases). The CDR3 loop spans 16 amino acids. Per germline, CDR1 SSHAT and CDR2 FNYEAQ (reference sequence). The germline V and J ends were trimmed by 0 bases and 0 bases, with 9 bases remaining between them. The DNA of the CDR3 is TGTGCCAGCAGCTTAGCGGCGGGGAGCTCCTACAATGAGCAGTTCTTC. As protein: CASSLAAGSSYNEQFF.

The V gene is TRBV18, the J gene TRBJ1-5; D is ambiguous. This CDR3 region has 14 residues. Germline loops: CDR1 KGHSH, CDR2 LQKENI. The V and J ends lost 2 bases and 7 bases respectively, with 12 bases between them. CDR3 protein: CASSPSQVQQPQHF. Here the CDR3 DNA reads TGTGCCAGCTCACCATCGCAGGTACAACAGCCCCAGCATTTT.

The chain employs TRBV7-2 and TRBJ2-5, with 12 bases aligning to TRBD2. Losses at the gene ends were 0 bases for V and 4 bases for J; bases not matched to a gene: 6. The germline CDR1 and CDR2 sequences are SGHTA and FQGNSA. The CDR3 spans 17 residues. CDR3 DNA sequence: TGTGCCAGCAGCTTAGCGCCTAGCGGGGGGGCGGGAGAGACCCAGTACTTC. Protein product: CASSLAPSGGAGETQYF.

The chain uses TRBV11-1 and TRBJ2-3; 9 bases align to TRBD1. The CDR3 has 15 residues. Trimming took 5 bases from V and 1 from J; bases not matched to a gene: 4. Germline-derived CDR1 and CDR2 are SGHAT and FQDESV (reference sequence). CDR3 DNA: TGTGCCAGCAGCCCATGGGACAGGGGCACAGATACGCAGTATTTT. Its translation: CASSPWDRGTDTQYF.

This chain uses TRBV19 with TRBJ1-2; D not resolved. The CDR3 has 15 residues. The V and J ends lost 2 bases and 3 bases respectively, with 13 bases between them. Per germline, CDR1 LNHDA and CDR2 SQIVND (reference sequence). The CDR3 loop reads CASSISPRADYGYTF. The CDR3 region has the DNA TGTGCCAGTAGTATATCGCCGAGGGCAGACTATGGCTACACCTTC.

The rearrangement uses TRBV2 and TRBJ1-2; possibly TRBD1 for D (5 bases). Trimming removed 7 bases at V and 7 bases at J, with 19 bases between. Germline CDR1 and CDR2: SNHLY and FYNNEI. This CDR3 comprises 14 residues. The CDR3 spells CASIGAIALGGYTF. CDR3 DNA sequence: TGTGCCAGCATAGGGGCTATAGCTTTAGGTGGCTACACCTTC.

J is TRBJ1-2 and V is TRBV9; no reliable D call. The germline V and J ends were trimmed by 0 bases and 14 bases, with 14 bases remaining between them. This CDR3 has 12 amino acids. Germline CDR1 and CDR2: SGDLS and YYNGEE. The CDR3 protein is CASSVGVSAATF. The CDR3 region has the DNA TGTGCCAGCAGCGTAGGAGTATCGGCGGCGACCTTC.

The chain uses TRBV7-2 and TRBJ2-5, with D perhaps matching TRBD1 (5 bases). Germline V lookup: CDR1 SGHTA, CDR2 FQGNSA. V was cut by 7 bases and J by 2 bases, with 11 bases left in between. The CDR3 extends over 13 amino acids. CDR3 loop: CASTMGRQETQYF. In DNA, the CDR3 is TGTGCCAGCACTATGGGGCGGCAAGAGACCCAGTACTTC. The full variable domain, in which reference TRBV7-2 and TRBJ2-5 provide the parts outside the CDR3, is GAGVSQSPSNKVTEKGKDVELRCDPISGHTALYWYRQSLGQGLEFLIYFQGNSAPDKSGLPSDRFSAERTGGSVSTLTIQRTQQEDSAVYLCASTMGRQETQYFGPGTRLLVL.

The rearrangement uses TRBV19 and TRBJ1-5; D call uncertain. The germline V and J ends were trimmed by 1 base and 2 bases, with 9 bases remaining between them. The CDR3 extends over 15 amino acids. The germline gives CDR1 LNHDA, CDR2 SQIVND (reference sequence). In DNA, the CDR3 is TGTGCCAGTAGTATAGCTGGGAGGGGCAATCAGCCCCAGCATTTT. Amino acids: CASSIAGRGNQPQHF.

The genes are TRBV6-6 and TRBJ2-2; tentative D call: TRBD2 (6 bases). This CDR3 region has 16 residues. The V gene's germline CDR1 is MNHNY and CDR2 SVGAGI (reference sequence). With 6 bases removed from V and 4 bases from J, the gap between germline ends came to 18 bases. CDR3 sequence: CASSPGLAALTGELFF. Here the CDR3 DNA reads TGTGCCAGCAGCCCCGGGTTAGCGGCTCTCACCGGGGAGCTGTTTTTT.

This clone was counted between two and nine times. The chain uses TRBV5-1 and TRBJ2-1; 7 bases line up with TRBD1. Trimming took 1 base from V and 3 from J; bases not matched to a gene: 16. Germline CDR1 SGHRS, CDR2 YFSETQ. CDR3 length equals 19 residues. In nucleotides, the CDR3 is TGCGCCAGCAGCTTGATCATCTCTTCAGGGGGTGGTTACTACAATGAGCAGTTCTTC. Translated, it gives CASSLIISSGGGYYNEQFF.

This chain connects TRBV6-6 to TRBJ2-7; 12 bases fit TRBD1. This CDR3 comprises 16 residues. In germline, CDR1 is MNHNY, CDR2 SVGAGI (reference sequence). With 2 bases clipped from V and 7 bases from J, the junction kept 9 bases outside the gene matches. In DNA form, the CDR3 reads TGTGCCAGCAGTTACGGTCCGGGACAGGGGGCAGGGGAGCAGTACTTC. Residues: CASSYGPGQGAGEQYF.

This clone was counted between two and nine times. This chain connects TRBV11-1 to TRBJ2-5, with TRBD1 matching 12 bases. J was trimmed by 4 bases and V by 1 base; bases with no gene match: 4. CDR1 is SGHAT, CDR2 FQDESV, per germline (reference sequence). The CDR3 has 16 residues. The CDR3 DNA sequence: TGTGCCAGCAGCTTAGTTGGGACAGGGGGCACAGAGACCCAGTACTTC. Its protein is CASSLVGTGGTETQYF.

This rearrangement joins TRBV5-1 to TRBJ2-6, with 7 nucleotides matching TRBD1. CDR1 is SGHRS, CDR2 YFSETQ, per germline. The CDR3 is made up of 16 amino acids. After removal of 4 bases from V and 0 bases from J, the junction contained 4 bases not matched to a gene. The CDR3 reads CASSTGQFSGANVLTF. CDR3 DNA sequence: TGCGCCAGCAGCACGGGACAGTTCTCTGGGGCCAACGTCCTGACTTTC.

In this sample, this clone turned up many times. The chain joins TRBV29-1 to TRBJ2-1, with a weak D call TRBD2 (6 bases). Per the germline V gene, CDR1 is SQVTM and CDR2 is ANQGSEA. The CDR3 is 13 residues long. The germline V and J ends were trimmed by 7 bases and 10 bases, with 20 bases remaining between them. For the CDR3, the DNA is TGCAGCGGGGGGGAACCGGGACTTCGAGAGCAGTTCTTC. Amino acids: CSGGEPGLREQFF.

The CDR3 region is CASNDRGPTNYGYTF. The CDR3 bases are TGTGCCAGCAACGACAGGGGGCCCACTAACTATGGCTACACCTTC. This chain links TRBV27 with TRBJ1-2; 10 positions match TRBD1. The length of the CDR3 is 15 residues. Trimming took 7 bases from V and 0 from J; bases not matched to a gene: 5. Germline lookup yields CDR1 MNHEY and CDR2 SMNVEV (reference sequence).

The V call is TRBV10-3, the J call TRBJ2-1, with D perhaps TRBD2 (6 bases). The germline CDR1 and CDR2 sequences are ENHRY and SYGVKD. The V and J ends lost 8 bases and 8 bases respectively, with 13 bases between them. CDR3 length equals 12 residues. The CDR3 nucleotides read TGTGCCATCTCGGCGAGGAGGGATGAGCAGTTCTTC. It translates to CAISARRDEQFF.

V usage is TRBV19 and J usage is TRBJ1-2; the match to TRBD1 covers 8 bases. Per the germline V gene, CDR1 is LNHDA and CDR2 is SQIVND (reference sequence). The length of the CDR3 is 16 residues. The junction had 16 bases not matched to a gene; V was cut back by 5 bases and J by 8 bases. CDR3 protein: CASSALDRETWDGYTF. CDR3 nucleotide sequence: TGTGCCAGTAGTGCCTTGGACAGGGAAACGTGGGACGGCTACACCTTC.

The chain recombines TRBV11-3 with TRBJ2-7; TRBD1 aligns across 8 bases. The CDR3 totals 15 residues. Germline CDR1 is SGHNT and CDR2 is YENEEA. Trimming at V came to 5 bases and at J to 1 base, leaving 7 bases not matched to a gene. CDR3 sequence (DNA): TGTGCCAGCAGCCCCGGACAGGGTTTTTCCTACGAGCAGTACTTC. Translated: CASSPGQGFSYEQYF.